This record concerns one T cell receptor (beta chain) sequence. The data originate from a study of blood T cell repertoires in COVID-19. Study as a whole: There were acute and convalescent COVID-19 samples, and they came from the United States, Italy and Spain. Sources were T cells, B-cell-depleted T cells, or PBMCs; the material itself was cDNA or gDNA.

This CDR3 spans 15 amino acids. Looked up from germline, CDR1 is LGHNA and CDR2 is YSLEER. V was pared by 1 base and J by 6 bases, with 6 bases of the junction left unmatched. In the original analysis: Reference gene primer amplification gave nucleated cell count estimates. The assay was immunoSEQ multiplex PCR, and TCRdb's table has in-frame clones only and misses some. V, J and clone size are taken as reported in that table, and D and trimming were inferred from the DNA itself. Of 95,000 to 150,000 clones listed, around 87% are singletons. The V gene is TRBV4-3, the J gene TRBJ2-1; TRBD1 matches at 7 bases. The source is a woman between 50 and 59 years old with acute or convalescent COVID-19. Sequencing used peripheral blood. The CDR3 nucleotides are TGCGCCAGCAGCCAAGGTCGGACAGGAGGCAATGAGCAGTTCTTC. Protein product: CASSQGRTGGNEQFF.